This T cell receptor (beta chain) was retrieved from a study of shared clonotypes between healthy human individuals. General study results and limits: Clonotypes which were not shared had lower generation probabilities than clonotypes that all four donors shared. In the sorted subsets, rarefaction showed sequencing was incomplete despite large depth.

Approximately 210 ng DNA, around 30,000 T cell genomes, went into each sorted-subset replicate PCR. Produced via immunoSEQ multiplex PCR; TCRdb's table is partial and in-frame only. The data show about 2 million clones, about 94% seen once. Cells designated naive CD8 were CD45RO-negative and were positively selected for CCR7, with terminally differentiated effector memory CD45RA+ cells excluded. Those who donated were healthy HIV-negative adults, with no recent acute infections or vaccinations reported. As regards this clone: The antigen is undetermined.

Sequenced input: naive CD8+ T cells sorted from blood. The TCR comes from a man between 18 and 29 years old in good health.

CDR3 DNA: TGTGCCAGTACCCTAGGGGGGACAGCTCTTAATTCACCCCTCCACTTT. It codes for CASTLGGTALNSPLHF. The V gene is TRBV19, the J gene TRBJ1-6; 7 nucleotides align to TRBD1. CDR1 and CDR2 from the germline V gene are LNHDA and SQIVND (reference sequence). This CDR3 is built from 16 residues. The ends lost 7 bases at V and 6 bases at J; junction bases unmatched: 12.